The T cell receptor beta chain described here comes from a study of Ad26.COV2.S vaccination and SARS-CoV-2 variants. Background on the study: Recipients of Ad26.COV2.S got it intramuscularly, once or twice 56 days apart.

Treatment meaning: roughly 20 received Ad26.COV2.S at low or high dose, single or two shots; 5 received placebo; per-sample allocation not given. Sampling occurred on day 63 after the first vaccine or placebo injection. Study-wide results and caveats: The analyses of TCR breadth and depth may have understated the size of total T cell responses.

Germline V lookup: CDR1 LNHDA, CDR2 SQIVND (reference sequence). Trimming pared 7 bases from V and 6 bases from J, leaving 19 bases between. This CDR3 spans 16 amino acids. The method was immunoSEQ multiplex PCR; TCRdb's version includes in-frame clones alone and lacks a portion of them. The table includes roughly 320,000 clones, around nine tenths detected once. This clone was detected only once. Its antigen is not identified. Sequenced material: peripheral blood, taken in a trial of Ad26.COV2.S vaccine versus placebo. The source of this sequence is a person aged 18-60 years who received the Ad26.COV2.S COVID-19 vaccine or a placebo. This chain connects TRBV19 to TRBJ1-6; possibly TRBD1 for D (6 bases). CDR3 DNA: TGTGCCAGTAACCCTGCGGCAGGGGCTACTAATTCACCCCTCCACTTT. Translating it yields CASNPAAGATNSPLHF.